This T cell receptor beta chain came from a study of control samples from healthy donors and cancer patients. The protocol was immunoSEQ multiplex PCR, while the TCRdb copy is restricted to in-frame clones and leaves out a portion. This sample has roughly 180,000 clones; roughly 94% occur once, and the top ten carry about 1.5%. The length of the CDR3 is 13 residues. V shed 4 bases and J shed 4 bases, with 8 bases lying between them. Germline V lookup: CDR1 MNHEY, CDR2 SVGEGT. This TCR was sampled from a woman aged 18-29 years in good health. The chain links TRBV6-2 or TRBV6-3 to TRBJ2-1; TRBD1 is a possible D gene (5 bases). Sequenced input: blood. The CDR3 protein is CASSLTAYNEQFF. The CDR3 coding sequence is TGTGCCAGCAGTTTGACAGCTTACAATGAGCAGTTCTTC.